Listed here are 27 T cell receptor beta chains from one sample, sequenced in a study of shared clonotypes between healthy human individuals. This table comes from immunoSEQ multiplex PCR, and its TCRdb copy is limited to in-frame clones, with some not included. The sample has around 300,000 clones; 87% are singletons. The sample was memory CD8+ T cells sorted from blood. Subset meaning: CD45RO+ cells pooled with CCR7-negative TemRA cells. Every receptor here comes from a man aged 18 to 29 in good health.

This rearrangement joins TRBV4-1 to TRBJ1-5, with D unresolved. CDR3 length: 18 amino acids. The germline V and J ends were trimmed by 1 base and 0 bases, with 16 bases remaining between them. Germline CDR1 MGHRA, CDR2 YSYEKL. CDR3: CASSQGTLGSDSNQPQHF. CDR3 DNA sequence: TGCGCCAGCAGCCAAGGAACGTTGGGCAGTGATAGCAATCAGCCCCAGCATTTT.

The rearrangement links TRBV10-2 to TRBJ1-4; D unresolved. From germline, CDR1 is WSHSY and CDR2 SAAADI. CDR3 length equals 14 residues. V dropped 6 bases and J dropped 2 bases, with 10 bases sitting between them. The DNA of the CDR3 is TGCGCCAGCAGCTTGTACGGGACTAATGAAAAACTGTTTTTT. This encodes CASSLYGTNEKLFF.

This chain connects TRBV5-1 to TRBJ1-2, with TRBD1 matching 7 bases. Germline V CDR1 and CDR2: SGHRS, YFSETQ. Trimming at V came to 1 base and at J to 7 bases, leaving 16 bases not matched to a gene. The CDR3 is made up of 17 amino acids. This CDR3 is CASSLRSIGAGGPGYTF. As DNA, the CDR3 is TGCGCCAGCAGCTTGCGCTCTATCGGGGCAGGGGGACCTGGCTACACCTTC.

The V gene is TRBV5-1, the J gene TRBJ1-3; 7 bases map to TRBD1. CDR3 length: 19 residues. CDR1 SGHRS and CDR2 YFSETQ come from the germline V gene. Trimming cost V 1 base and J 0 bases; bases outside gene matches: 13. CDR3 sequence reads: CASSLLPLQGTHSGNTIYF. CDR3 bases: TGCGCCAGCAGCTTGTTACCCCTACAGGGGACACACTCTGGAAACACCATATATTTT.

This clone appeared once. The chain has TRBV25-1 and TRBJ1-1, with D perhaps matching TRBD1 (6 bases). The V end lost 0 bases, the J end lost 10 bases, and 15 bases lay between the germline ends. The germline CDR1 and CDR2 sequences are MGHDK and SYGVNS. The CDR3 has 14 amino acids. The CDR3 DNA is TGTGCCAGCAGTGAATATATTCAGGGGTGGGGAGCTTTCTTT. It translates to CASSEYIQGWGAFF.

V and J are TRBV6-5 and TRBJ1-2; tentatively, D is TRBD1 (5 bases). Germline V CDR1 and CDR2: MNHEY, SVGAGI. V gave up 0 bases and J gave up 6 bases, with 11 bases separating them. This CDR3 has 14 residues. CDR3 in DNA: TGTGCCAGCAGTTACTCCGAAACACAGGATGGCTACACCTTC. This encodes CASSYSETQDGYTF.

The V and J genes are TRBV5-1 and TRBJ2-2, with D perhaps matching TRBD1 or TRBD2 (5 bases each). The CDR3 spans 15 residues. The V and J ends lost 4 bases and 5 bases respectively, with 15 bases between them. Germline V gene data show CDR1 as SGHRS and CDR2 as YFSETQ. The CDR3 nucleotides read TGCGCCAGCAGCCTCCGGGACCTAGGAACCGGGGAGCTGTTTTTT. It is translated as CASSLRDLGTGELFF.

In DNA form, the CDR3 reads TGTGCCAGCAGCCAAGATTATCGGCAGGGGTTATACTATGGCTACACCTTC. Amino acid sequence: CASSQDYRQGLYYGYTF. The chain joins TRBV14 to TRBJ1-2; perhaps TRBD1 as D (6 bases). Trimming removed 0 bases at V and 3 bases at J, with 17 bases between. Germline CDR1 is SGHDN and CDR2 is FVKESK. This CDR3 has 17 residues.

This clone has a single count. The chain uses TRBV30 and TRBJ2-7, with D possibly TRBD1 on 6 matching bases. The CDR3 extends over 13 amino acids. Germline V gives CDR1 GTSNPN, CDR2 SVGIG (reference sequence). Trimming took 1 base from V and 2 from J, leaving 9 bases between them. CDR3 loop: CAWSGTGPYEQYF. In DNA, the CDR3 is TGTGCCTGGAGTGGTACAGGGCCCTACGAGCAGTACTTC.

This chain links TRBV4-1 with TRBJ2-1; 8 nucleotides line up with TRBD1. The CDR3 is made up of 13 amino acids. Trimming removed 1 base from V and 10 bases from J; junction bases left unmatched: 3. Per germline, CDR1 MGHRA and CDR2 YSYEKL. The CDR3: CASSQGRTGEQFF. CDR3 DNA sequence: TGCGCCAGCAGCCAAGGTCGGACAGGGGAGCAGTTCTTC.

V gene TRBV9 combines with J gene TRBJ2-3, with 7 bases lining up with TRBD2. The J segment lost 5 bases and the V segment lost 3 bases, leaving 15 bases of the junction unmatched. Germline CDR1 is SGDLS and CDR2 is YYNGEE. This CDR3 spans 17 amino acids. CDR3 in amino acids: CASSDLGGSFEVDTQYF. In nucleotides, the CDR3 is TGTGCCAGCAGCGACCTGGGGGGGTCTTTCGAAGTAGATACGCAGTATTTT.

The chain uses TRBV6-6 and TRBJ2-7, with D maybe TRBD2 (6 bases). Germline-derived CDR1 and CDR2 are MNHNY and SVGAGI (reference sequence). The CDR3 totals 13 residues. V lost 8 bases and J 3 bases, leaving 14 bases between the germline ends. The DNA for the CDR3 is TGTGCCAGCTTAGCGTGGGAGGACTACGAGCAGTACTTC. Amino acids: CASLAWEDYEQYF.

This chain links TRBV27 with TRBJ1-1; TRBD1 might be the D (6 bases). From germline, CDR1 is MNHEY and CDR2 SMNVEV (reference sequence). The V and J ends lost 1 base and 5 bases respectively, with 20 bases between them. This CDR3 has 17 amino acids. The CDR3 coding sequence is TGTGCCAGCAGTTTATGGAGGGCACAGGGTCGAGGGACTGAAGCTTTCTTT. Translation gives CASSLWRAQGRGTEAFF.

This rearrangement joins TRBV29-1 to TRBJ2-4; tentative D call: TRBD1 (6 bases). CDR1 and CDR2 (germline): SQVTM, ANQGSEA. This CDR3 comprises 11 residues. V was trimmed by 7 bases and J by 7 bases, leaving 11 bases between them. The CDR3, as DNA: TGCAGCGCATTGGGACATAACATTCAGTACTTC. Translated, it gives CSALGHNIQYF.

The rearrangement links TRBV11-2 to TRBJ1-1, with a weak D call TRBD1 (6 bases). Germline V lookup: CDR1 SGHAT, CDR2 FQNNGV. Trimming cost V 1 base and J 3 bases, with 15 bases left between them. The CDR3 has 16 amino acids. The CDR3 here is CASSLVTGWEDTEAFF. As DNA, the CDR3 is TGTGCCAGCAGCTTAGTAACAGGGTGGGAGGACACTGAAGCTTTCTTT.

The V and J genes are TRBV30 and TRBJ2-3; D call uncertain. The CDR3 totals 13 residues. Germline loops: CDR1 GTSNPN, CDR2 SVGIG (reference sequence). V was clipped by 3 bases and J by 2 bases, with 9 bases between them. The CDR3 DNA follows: TGTGCCTGGAGGCGGCGAAACACAGATACGCAGTATTTT. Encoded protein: CAWRRRNTDTQYF.

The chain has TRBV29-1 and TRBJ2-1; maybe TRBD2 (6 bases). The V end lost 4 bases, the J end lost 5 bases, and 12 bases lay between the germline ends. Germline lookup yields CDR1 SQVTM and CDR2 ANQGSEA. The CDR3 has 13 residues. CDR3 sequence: CSVVSRGNNEQFF. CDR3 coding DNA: TGCAGCGTTGTAAGTCGGGGGAACAATGAGCAGTTCTTC.

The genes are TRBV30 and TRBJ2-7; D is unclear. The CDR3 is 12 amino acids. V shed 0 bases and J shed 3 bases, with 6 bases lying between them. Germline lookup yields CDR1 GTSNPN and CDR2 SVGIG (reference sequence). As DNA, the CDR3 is TGTGCCTGGAGTGTGAATTTCTACGAGCAGTACTTC. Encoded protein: CAWSVNFYEQYF.

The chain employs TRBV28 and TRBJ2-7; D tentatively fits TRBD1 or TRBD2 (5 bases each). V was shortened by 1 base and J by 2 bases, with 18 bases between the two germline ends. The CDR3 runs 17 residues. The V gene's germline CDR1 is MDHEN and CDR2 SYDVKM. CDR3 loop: CASSLYLRDRYPYEQYF. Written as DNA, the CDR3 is TGTGCCAGCAGTTTATACCTAAGGGACCGATACCCCTACGAGCAGTACTTC.

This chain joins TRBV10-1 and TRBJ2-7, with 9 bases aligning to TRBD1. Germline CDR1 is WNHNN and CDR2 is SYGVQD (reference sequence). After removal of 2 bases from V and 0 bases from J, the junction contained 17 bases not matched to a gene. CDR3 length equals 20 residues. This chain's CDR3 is CASSEPGDRDFRRGSYEQYF. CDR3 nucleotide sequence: TGCGCCAGCAGTGAGCCCGGGGACAGGGACTTTCGAAGGGGCTCCTACGAGCAGTACTTC.

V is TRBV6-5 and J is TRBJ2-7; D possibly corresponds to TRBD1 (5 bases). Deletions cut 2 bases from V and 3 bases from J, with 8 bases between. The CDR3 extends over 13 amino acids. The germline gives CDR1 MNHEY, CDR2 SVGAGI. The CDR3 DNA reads TGTGCCAGCAGTTACGCCAGGGTCTACGAGCAGTACTTC. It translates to CASSYARVYEQYF.

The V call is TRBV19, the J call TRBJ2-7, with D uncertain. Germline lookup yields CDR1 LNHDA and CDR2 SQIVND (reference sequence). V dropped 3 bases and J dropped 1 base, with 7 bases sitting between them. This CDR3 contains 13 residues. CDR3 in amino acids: CASSISQSYEQYF. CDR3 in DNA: TGTGCCAGTAGTATCTCGCAGTCCTACGAGCAGTACTTC.

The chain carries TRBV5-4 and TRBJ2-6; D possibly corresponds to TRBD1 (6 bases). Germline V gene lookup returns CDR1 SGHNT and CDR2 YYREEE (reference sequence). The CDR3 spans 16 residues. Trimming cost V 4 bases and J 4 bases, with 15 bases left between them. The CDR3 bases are TGTGCCAGCAGCCCGTCCCACAGGGCAGGGGCCAACGTCCTGACTTTC. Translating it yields CASSPSHRAGANVLTF.

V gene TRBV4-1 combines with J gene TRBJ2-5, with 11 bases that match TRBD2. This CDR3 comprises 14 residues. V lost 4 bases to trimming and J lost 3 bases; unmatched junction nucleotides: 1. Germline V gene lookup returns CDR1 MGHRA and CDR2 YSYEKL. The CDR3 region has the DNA TGCGCCAGCAGCCCACTAGCGGGAGAAGAGACCCAGTACTTC. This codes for CASSPLAGEETQYF.

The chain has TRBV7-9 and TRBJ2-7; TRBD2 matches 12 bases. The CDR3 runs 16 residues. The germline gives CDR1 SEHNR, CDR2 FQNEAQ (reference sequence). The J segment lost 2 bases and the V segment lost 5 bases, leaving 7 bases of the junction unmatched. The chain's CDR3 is CASSPRTSGDTYEQYF. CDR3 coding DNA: TGTGCCAGCAGCCCAAGGACTAGCGGGGATACCTACGAGCAGTACTTC.

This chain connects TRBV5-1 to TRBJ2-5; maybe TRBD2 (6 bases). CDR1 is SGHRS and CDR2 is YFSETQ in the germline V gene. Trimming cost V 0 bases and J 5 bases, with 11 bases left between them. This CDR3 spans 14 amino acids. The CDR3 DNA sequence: TGCGCCAGCAGCTTGGGGTCGGAGGGGGAGACCCAGTACTTC. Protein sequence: CASSLGSEGETQYF. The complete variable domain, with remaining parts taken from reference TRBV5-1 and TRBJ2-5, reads KAGVTQTPRYLIKTRGQQVTLSCSPISGHRSVSWYQQTPGQGLQFLFEYFSETQRNKGNFPGRFSGRQFSNSRSEMNVSTLELGDSALYLCASSLGSEGETQYFGPGTRLLVL.

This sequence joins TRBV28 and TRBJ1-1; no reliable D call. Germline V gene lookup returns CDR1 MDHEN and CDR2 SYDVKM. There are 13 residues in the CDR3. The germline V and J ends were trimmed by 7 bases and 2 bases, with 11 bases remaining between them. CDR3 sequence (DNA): TGTGCCAGCACCCTGGCCGTTAACACTGAAGCTTTCTTT. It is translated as CASTLAVNTEAFF.